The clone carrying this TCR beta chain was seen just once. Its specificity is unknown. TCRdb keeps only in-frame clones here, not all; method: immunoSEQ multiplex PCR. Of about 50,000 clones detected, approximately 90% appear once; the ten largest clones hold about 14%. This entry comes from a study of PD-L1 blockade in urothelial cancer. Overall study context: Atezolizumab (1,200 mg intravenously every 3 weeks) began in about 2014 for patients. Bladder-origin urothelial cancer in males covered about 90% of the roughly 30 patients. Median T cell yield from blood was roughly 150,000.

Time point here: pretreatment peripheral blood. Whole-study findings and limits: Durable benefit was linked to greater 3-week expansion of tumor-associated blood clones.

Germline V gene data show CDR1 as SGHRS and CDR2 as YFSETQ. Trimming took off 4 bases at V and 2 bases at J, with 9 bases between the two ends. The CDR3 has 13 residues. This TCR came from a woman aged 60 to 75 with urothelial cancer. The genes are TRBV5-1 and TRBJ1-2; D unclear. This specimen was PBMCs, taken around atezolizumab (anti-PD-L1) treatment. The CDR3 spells CASSPRTNYGYTF. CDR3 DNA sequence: TGCGCCAGCAGCCCCCGTACAAACTATGGCTACACCTTC.